The clone carrying this T cell receptor (beta chain) appeared a single time. The target antigen is unknown. This entry is derived from a study of CD8+ T cells in alopecia areata. Findings of the study overall: Sharing of TCRs across patients appeared less clear than in mice, possibly for HLA-related reasons.

After isolation, RNA underwent reverse transcription to generate cDNA as the sequencing template. The data were produced by immunoSEQ multiplex PCR, yet TCRdb's version contains in-frame clones alone and is incomplete. The sample records 150,000 to 200,000 clones, 55% being singletons. The TCR sequence derives from a human donor in good health. Sequenced: CD4+ T cells sorted from blood.

CDR3 amino acids: CATSSGFLGQLNTEAFF. CDR3 bases: TGTGCCACCAGCAGCGGTTTCCTGGGACAATTGAACACTGAAGCTTTCTTT. V is TRBV15 and J is TRBJ1-1, with D tentatively TRBD1 (6 bases). Germline assignment: CDR1 LNHNV and CDR2 YYDKDF (reference sequence). The CDR3 has 17 residues. V gave up 3 bases and J gave up 0 bases, with 17 bases separating them. The complete variable domain, with remaining parts taken from reference TRBV15 and TRBJ1-1, reads DAMVIQNPRYQVTQFGKPVTLSCSQTLNHNVMYWYQQKSSQAPKLLFHYYDKDFNNEADTPDNFQSRRPNTSFCFLDIRSPGLGDTAMYLCATSSGFLGQLNTEAFFGQGTRLTVV.